These T cell receptor beta chains were read from a single sample in a study of blood T cell repertoires in COVID-19. Sequenced by immunoSEQ multiplex PCR; TCRdb stores in-frame clones only, minus some. The sample comprises some 48,000 clones, roughly 82% of which are singletons, and 7.6% rests with the top ten. The sample taken for sequencing was peripheral blood. These receptors were obtained from a human donor in a cohort sampled during active COVID-19. The CDR3 runs from the conserved cysteine through the conserved F or W. The order of the fields is J gene, D gene, V gene, clone size, CDR3 protein, CDR3 DNA. The D gene is left open where the match is weak. Not all rows give a size; the values are once, few, many and, for expanded clones, a class.

J: TRBJ2-3
D: TRBD2
V: TRBV4-3
size: .
CDR3: CASSPRALAETDTQYF
DNA: TGCGCCAGCAGCCCGAGAGCCCTAGCGGAGACAGATACGCAGTATTTT

J: TRBJ1-6
D: TRBD1
V: TRBV6-2/TRBV6-3
size: .
CDR3: CASSPGQGAYNSPLHF
DNA: TGTGCCAGCAGCCCTGGACAGGGGGCATATAATTCACCCCTCCACTTT

J: TRBJ1-4
D: .
V: TRBV10-3
size: .
CDR3: CAISESTNTGNEKLFF
DNA: TGTGCCATCAGTGAGTCGACAAACACAGGGAATGAAAAACTGTTTTTT

J: TRBJ2-2
D: TRBD2
V: TRBV2
size: .
CDR3: CASSGTSGSPGELFF
DNA: TGTGCCAGCAGTGGGACTAGCGGGAGCCCCGGGGAGCTGTTTTTT

J: TRBJ2-1
D: .
V: TRBV18
size: .
CDR3: CASSNRPLDSYNEQFF
DNA: TGTGCCAGCTCGAACAGGCCCCTTGATAGCTACAATGAGCAGTTCTTC

J: TRBJ2-5
D: .
V: TRBV4-1
size: .
CDR3: CASSQDLRRVRETQYF
DNA: TGCGCCAGCAGCCAAGATCTCCGCAGGGTGAGAGAGACCCAGTACTTC

J: TRBJ1-6
D: .
V: TRBV4-3
size: .
CDR3: CASSQQTGESPLHF
DNA: TGCGCCAGCAGCCAACAGACAGGAGAATCACCCCTCCACTTT

J: TRBJ2-3
D: .
V: TRBV19
size: .
CDR3: CASSINRGLTDTQYF
DNA: TGTGCCAGTAGTATAAATAGGGGACTCACAGATACGCAGTATTTT

J: TRBJ2-7
D: .
V: TRBV19
size: .
CDR3: CASSIGTESYEQYF
DNA: TGTGCCAGTAGTATAGGGACAGAGTCCTACGAGCAGTACTTC

J: TRBJ1-2
D: .
V: TRBV27
size: .
CDR3: CASSSNLLVDGYTF
DNA: TGTGCCAGCAGTAGTAATCTATTGGTTGATGGCTACACCTTC

J: TRBJ1-6
D: TRBD1
V: TRBV4-3
size: .
CDR3: CASSRTRRDRVYNSPLHF
DNA: TGCGCCAGCAGCCGCACAAGACGGGACAGGGTCTATAATTCACCCCTCCACTTT

J: TRBJ1-6
D: .
V: TRBV5-1
size: .
CDR3: CASSLAGELGSPLHF
DNA: TGCGCCAGCAGCTTGGCAGGGGAGCTGGGTTCACCCCTCCACTTT

J: TRBJ2-2
D: .
V: TRBV3-1/TRBV3-2
size: .
CDR3: CASSPSSAGELFF
DNA: TGTGCCAGCAGCCCCTCCAGCGCCGGGGAGCTGTTTTTT

J: TRBJ1-2
D: TRBD1
V: TRBV5-8
size: once
CDR3: CASSPRTGNYGYTF
DNA: TGTGCCAGCAGCCCCAGGACAGGAAACTATGGCTACACCTTC

J: TRBJ1-5
D: .
V: TRBV28
size: .
CDR3: CASSSLGGSNQPQHF
DNA: TGTGCCAGCAGCTCCCTGGGGGGGAGCAATCAGCCCCAGCATTTT

J: TRBJ2-1
D: TRBD2
V: TRBV5-1
size: .
CDR3: CASSITTSGRDEQFF
DNA: TGCGCCAGCAGCATAACGACTAGCGGGAGGGATGAGCAGTTCTTC

J: TRBJ2-2
D: .
V: TRBV21-1
size: .
CDR3: CASSTNLPPRQGPTGELFF
DNA: TGTGCCAGCAGCACCAACCTTCCCCCGCGACAGGGTCCCACCGGGGAGCTGTTTTTT

J: TRBJ2-2
D: .
V: TRBV15
size: .
CDR3: CATSTGRGNTGELFF
DNA: TGTGCCACCAGCACCGGGAGAGGGAACACCGGGGAGCTGTTTTTT

J: TRBJ2-7
D: .
V: TRBV6-2/TRBV6-3
size: .
CDR3: CASSYSRREQYF
DNA: TGTGCCAGCAGTTATTCCAGGCGCGAGCAGTACTTC

J: TRBJ1-6
D: .
V: TRBV3-1/TRBV3-2
size: .
CDR3: CASSQGGGSPLHF
DNA: TGTGCCAGCAGCCAAGGAGGGGGATCACCCCTCCACTTT

J: TRBJ1-4
D: .
V: TRBV2
size: .
CDR3: CASSVVAEKLFF
DNA: TGTGCCAGCAGTGTTGTGGCCGAAAAACTGTTTTTT

J: TRBJ2-1
D: .
V: TRBV24-1
size: .
CDR3: CATSDFPGREHNEQFF
DNA: TGTGCCACCAGTGATTTCCCCGGGAGAGAACACAATGAGCAGTTCTTC